The 23 T cell receptor beta chains presented below share a single source sample, sequenced in a study of cytomegalovirus exposure and HLA in healthy donors. Amplification used 60 Vbeta primers and 13 Jbeta primers. Assay used: immunoSEQ multiplex PCR; TCRdb lists only in-frame clones, some missing. This table holds around 110,000 clones. The specimen sequenced was PBMCs. Source of these receptors: a man aged 35 to 55 in good health and CMV-seropositive.

The gene calls are TRBV9 and TRBJ2-7, with TRBD1 identical over 9 bases. The CDR3 extends over 15 amino acids. Germline values: CDR1 SGDLS, CDR2 YYNGEE. The V segment lost 3 bases and the J segment 1 base; nucleotides outside the gene matches: 5. CDR3 in DNA: TGTGCCAGCAGCGCCGCCGGGACAGGGTCCTACGAGCAGTACTTC. This translates into CASSAAGTGSYEQYF.

This rearrangement joins TRBV5-1 to TRBJ2-2; 13 bases align to TRBD2. Germline CDR1 SGHRS, CDR2 YFSETQ. The V and J ends lost 2 bases and 6 bases, in that order; junction bases with no gene match: 1. This CDR3 has 15 amino acids. DNA of the CDR3: TGCGCCAGCAGCTTAGGACTAGCGGGGGCCGGGGAGCTGTTTTTT. This sequence encodes CASSLGLAGAGELFF.

The chain couples TRBV4-1 to TRBJ2-7; 7 bases map to TRBD1. Trimming removed 1 base from V and 3 bases from J; junction bases left unmatched: 6. CDR1 is MGHRA, CDR2 YSYEKL, per germline. The length of the CDR3 is 15 residues. DNA of the CDR3: TGCGCCAGCAGCCAAGTCGCTAGACAGGGCTACGAGCAGTACTTC. This gives the protein CASSQVARQGYEQYF.

V is TRBV6-1 and J is TRBJ2-7; 10 nucleotides match TRBD2. The CDR3 covers 14 residues. Germline CDR1 reads MNHNS; CDR2 reads SASEGT. The J segment lost 6 bases and the V segment lost 6 bases, leaving 8 bases of the junction unmatched. CDR3 nucleotides: TGTGCCAGCAGCGGAGCGGGAGGGCCTTTCGAGCAGTACTTC. Translating gives CASSGAGGPFEQYF.

This chain links TRBV5-4 with TRBJ2-1; weak D call: TRBD1 (6 bases). CDR1 and CDR2 from the germline V gene are SGHNT and YYREEE (reference sequence). Trimming stripped 3 bases from V and 12 bases from J, with 16 bases between. This CDR3 is 13 amino acids long. The CDR3 DNA follows: TGTGCCAGCAGCTCCCAAGGGCAGGGGAGGCAGTTCTTC. Translated: CASSSQGQGRQFF.

The V call is TRBV7-2, the J call TRBJ2-7, with D uncertain. Trimming cost V 5 bases and J 0 bases, with 8 bases left between them. This CDR3 has 13 residues. Germline loops: CDR1 SGHTA, CDR2 FQGNSA. DNA of the CDR3: TGTGCCAGCAGCCCCATCAGCTCCTACGAGCAGTACTTC. The encoded protein is CASSPISSYEQYF. Variable domain in full (rest from reference TRBV7-2 and TRBJ2-7): GAGVSQSPSNKVTEKGKDVELRCDPISGHTALYWYRQSLGQGLEFLIYFQGNSAPDKSGLPSDRFSAERTGGSVSTLTIQRTQQEDSAVYLCASSPISSYEQYFGPGTRLTVT.

The chain employs TRBV7-8 and TRBJ1-5, with TRBD1 matching over 11 bases. The germline CDR1 and CDR2 sequences are SGHVS and FQNEAQ. This CDR3 spans 18 amino acids. After removal of 1 base from V and 0 bases from J, the junction contained 5 bases not matched to a gene. CDR3 sequence: CASSLVGTGGGSNQPQHF. In nucleotides, the CDR3 is TGTGCCAGCAGCTTAGTAGGGACAGGGGGAGGTAGCAATCAGCCCCAGCATTTT.

The chain carries TRBV29-1 and TRBJ2-5, with TRBD2 as a possible D gene (7 bases). The CDR3 extends over 13 amino acids. Trimming cost V 7 bases and J 2 bases, with 14 bases left between them. Per germline, CDR1 SQVTM and CDR2 ANQGSEA. The CDR3 here is CSGYGGRQETQYF. The CDR3 nucleotides read TGCAGCGGATACGGGGGGCGGCAAGAGACCCAGTACTTC.

The genes are TRBV10-3 and TRBJ1-5, with 8 bases that match TRBD1. Germline values: CDR1 ENHRY, CDR2 SYGVKD. The J segment lost 2 bases and the V segment lost 6 bases, leaving 3 bases of the junction unmatched. The CDR3 totals 14 residues. The DNA for the CDR3 is TGTGCCATCAGCGCGACAGGGGGCAATCAGCCCCAGCATTTT. It specifies CAISATGGNQPQHF.

This chain joins TRBV27 and TRBJ2-7; TRBD2 matches at 13 bases. Looked up from germline, CDR1 is MNHEY and CDR2 is SMNVEV (reference sequence). The V gene end was trimmed by 5 bases and the J gene end by 4 bases; junction bases not matched to a gene: 2. CDR3 length equals 14 residues. The CDR3 is CASSMTSGRYEQYF. CDR3 in DNA: TGTGCCAGCAGTATGACTAGCGGGAGGTACGAGCAGTACTTC.

V gene TRBV7-6 combines with J gene TRBJ2-2; TRBD2 agrees at 8 bases. CDR1 is SGHVS, CDR2 FNYEAQ, per germline. Trimming at V came to 1 base and at J to 6 bases, leaving 10 bases not matched to a gene. This CDR3 is 17 amino acids long. CDR3 residues: CASSLGSGGPLAGELFF. The CDR3 coding sequence is TGTGCCAGCAGCTTAGGTTCGGGAGGGCCCTTGGCCGGGGAGCTGTTTTTT.

The chain combines TRBV5-1 with TRBJ2-6; D is perhaps TRBD1 (6 bases). Germline V gives CDR1 SGHRS, CDR2 YFSETQ. The CDR3 runs 17 residues. The V and J ends lost 6 bases and 0 bases respectively, with 16 bases between them. CDR3 coding DNA: TGCGCCAGCACCCCGCAGGGGTCTCACTCTGGGGCCAACGTCCTGACTTTC. It translates to CASTPQGSHSGANVLTF.

The rearrangement links TRBV7-2 to TRBJ2-2, with a weak D call TRBD1 (6 bases). The CDR3 contains 18 residues. The V end was cut by 4 bases, the J end by 0 bases, with 18 bases between. CDR1 is SGHTA and CDR2 is FQGNSA in the germline V gene. This CDR3 is CASSSPPGHRPNTGELFF. The CDR3 region has the DNA TGTGCCAGCAGCTCCCCGCCGGGACACAGACCGAACACCGGGGAGCTGTTTTTT. The full variable domain, rest sourced from reference TRBV7-2 and TRBJ2-2, is GAGVSQSPSNKVTEKGKDVELRCDPISGHTALYWYRQSLGQGLEFLIYFQGNSAPDKSGLPSDRFSAERTGGSVSTLTIQRTQQEDSAVYLCASSSPPGHRPNTGELFFGEGSRLTVL.

This chain joins TRBV2 and TRBJ1-1; 7 nucleotides agree with TRBD1. Germline V lookup: CDR1 SNHLY, CDR2 FYNNEI. The CDR3 is 13 amino acids. V lost 9 bases and J lost 1; bases outside the gene matches: 5. The CDR3 bases are TGTGCCAGTAAGGGGGCCGGGAACACTGAAGCTTTCTTT. Translated, it gives CASKGAGNTEAFF.

The V and J genes are TRBV14 and TRBJ1-4, with D possibly TRBD1 on 6 matching bases. Germline loops: CDR1 SGHDN, CDR2 FVKESK. Deletions cut 2 bases from V and 12 bases from J, with 19 bases between. CDR3 size: 15 residues. CDR3 residues: CASSQWGTPRGELFF. The CDR3 coding sequence is TGTGCCAGCAGCCAATGGGGGACACCGCGTGGGGAACTGTTTTTT.

This chain's CDR3 is CASSIGGLYSNQPQHF. In DNA, the CDR3 is TGTGCCAGTAGTATCGGGGGACTCTATAGCAATCAGCCCCAGCATTTT. This chain joins TRBV19 and TRBJ1-5; D is possibly TRBD1 (5 bases). Germline assignment: CDR1 LNHDA and CDR2 SQIVND (reference sequence). Trimming cost V 3 bases and J 0 bases, with 12 bases left between them. This CDR3 has 16 amino acids.

The V gene is TRBV19, the J gene TRBJ1-5; TRBD1 matches 7 bases. V trimming: 10 bases; J trimming: 3 bases; junction bases outside the gene matches: 12. Germline lookup yields CDR1 LNHDA and CDR2 SQIVND (reference sequence). This CDR3 spans 15 amino acids. This CDR3 is CATGFSQGNNQPQHF. CDR3 nucleotides: TGTGCCACCGGATTTTCACAGGGGAACAATCAGCCCCAGCATTTT.

The V call is TRBV7-8, the J call TRBJ2-5; 7 bases align to TRBD1. Unmatched junction bases numbered 8, after V lost 5 bases and J lost 2 bases. The CDR3 spans 15 residues. The germline CDR1 and CDR2 sequences are SGHVS and FQNEAQ. CDR3 in amino acids: CASSRPTGPQETQYF. CDR3 nucleotide sequence: TGTGCCAGCAGCCGCCCGACAGGGCCACAAGAGACCCAGTACTTC.

The chain uses TRBV27 and TRBJ1-5; D might be TRBD1 (5 bases). V was trimmed by 3 bases and J by 10 bases, leaving 10 bases between them. This CDR3 has 12 residues. Germline loops: CDR1 MNHEY, CDR2 SMNVEV (reference sequence). CDR3 region: CASSFLGGPQHF. The CDR3 coding sequence is TGTGCCAGCAGTTTTTTGGGGGGTCCCCAGCATTTT.

This chain connects TRBV11-2 to TRBJ2-7; no definite D call. Germline CDR1 and CDR2: SGHAT and FQNNGV. Trimming stripped 3 bases from V and 6 bases from J, with 9 bases between. The CDR3 totals 12 residues. CDR3 nucleotide sequence: TGTGCCAGCAGCTTTCGGCAGGCCGAGCAGTACTTC. Translation gives CASSFRQAEQYF. Full variable domain (outside the CDR3, taken from reference TRBV11-2 and TRBJ2-7): EAGVAQSPRYKIIEKRQSVAFWCNPISGHATLYWYQQILGQGPKLLIQFQNNGVVDDSQLPKDRFSAERLKGVDSTLKIQPAKLEDSAVYLCASSFRQAEQYFGPGTRLTVT.

The chain couples TRBV2 to TRBJ1-5; D gene ambiguous. Germline lookup yields CDR1 SNHLY and CDR2 FYNNEI. This CDR3 has 15 amino acids. Deletions cut 5 bases from V and 4 bases from J, with 15 bases between. The CDR3 coding sequence is TGTGCCAGCAGTTTTCAAAGGGAGAATAATCAGCCCCAGCATTTT. Protein product: CASSFQRENNQPQHF. Combining the CDR3 with reference TRBV2 and TRBJ1-5 gives the whole variable domain EPEVTQTPSHQVTQMGQEVILRCVPISNHLYFYWYRQILGQKVEFLVSFYNNEISEKSEIFDDQFSVERPDGSNFTLKIRSTKLEDSAMYFCASSFQRENNQPQHFGDGTRLSIL.

This chain connects TRBV14 to TRBJ2-1, with D perhaps matching TRBD2 (6 bases). Trimming pared 2 bases from V and 7 bases from J, leaving 21 bases between. Germline V lookup: CDR1 SGHDN, CDR2 FVKESK. The CDR3 is 17 amino acids. The CDR3 region has the DNA TGTGCCAGCAGCCAACAGACTAGTCTTTCCGTGATAAATGAGCAGTTCTTC. It yields the protein CASSQQTSLSVINEQFF.

CDR3 amino acids: CASSLLHQETQYF. CDR3 bases: TGCGCCAGCAGCTTGCTACACCAAGAGACCCAGTACTTC. This chain connects TRBV5-1 to TRBJ2-5; D remains ambiguous. V dropped 1 base and J dropped 0 bases, with 4 bases sitting between them. Germline V gene data show CDR1 as SGHRS and CDR2 as YFSETQ. This CDR3 is 13 amino acids long. The full variable domain, completed using reference TRBV5-1 and TRBJ2-5, is KAGVTQTPRYLIKTRGQQVTLSCSPISGHRSVSWYQQTPGQGLQFLFEYFSETQRNKGNFPGRFSGRQFSNSRSEMNVSTLELGDSALYLCASSLLHQETQYFGPGTRLLVL.